The 11 T cell receptor beta chains below were found in one sample sequenced in a study of blood T cell repertoires in COVID-19. The protocol was immunoSEQ multiplex PCR, while the TCRdb copy is restricted to in-frame clones and leaves out a portion. This sample has 30,000 to 40,000 clones, with roughly 84% found just once. Input material: peripheral blood. Every receptor here comes from a human donor in a cohort sampled during active COVID-19.

The rearrangement links TRBV5-1 to TRBJ1-6, with 11 bases matching TRBD1. The CDR3 sequence is 17 residues long. Looked up from germline, CDR1 is SGHRS and CDR2 is YFSETQ. V shed 4 bases, J shed 7 bases, and the junction held 10 bases outside the gene matches. CDR3 region: CASSTAPGQGVNSPLHF. CDR3 sequence (DNA): TGCGCCAGCAGCACTGCACCGGGACAGGGGGTGAATTCACCCCTCCACTTT.

The sample holds a few counts of this clone. The chain recombines TRBV4-1 with TRBJ2-5, with 13 bases aligning to TRBD2. CDR3 size: 18 residues. Trimming removed 5 bases from V and 5 bases from J; junction bases left unmatched: 14. Germline V gene data show CDR1 as MGHRA and CDR2 as YSYEKL. CDR3 nucleotide sequence: TGCGCCAGCAGCTCCCGGACTAGCGGGGGTATGGTTGGGGAGACCCAGTACTTC. As protein: CASSSRTSGGMVGETQYF.

The CDR3 region is CASALVRTDTQYF. DNA of the CDR3: TGTGCCAGCGCACTAGTTAGGACAGATACGCAGTATTTT. The chain is built from TRBV6-4 and TRBJ2-3; D possibly corresponds to TRBD2 (5 bases). The CDR3 has 13 residues. The V and J ends lost 8 bases and 3 bases respectively, with 12 bases between them. The V gene's germline CDR1 is MRHNA and CDR2 SNTAGT.

The rearrangement uses TRBV14 and TRBJ1-1; D uncertain. The CDR3 length is 16 residues. Germline V gene lookup returns CDR1 SGHDN and CDR2 FVKESK. The V end was cut by 1 base, the J end by 1 base, with 13 bases between. This CDR3 is CASSQGFLWQNTEAFF. CDR3 nucleotides: TGTGCCAGCAGCCAAGGCTTCCTTTGGCAGAACACTGAAGCTTTCTTT.

The sample holds one count of this clone. The chain uses TRBV5-4 and TRBJ2-5; D is unclear. Germline assignment: CDR1 SGHNT and CDR2 YYREEE (reference sequence). This CDR3 contains 14 residues. The V and J ends lost 0 bases and 0 bases respectively, with 6 bases between them. Here the CDR3 DNA reads TGTGCCAGCAGCTTGGATGGGCACCAAGAGACCCAGTACTTC. Translation: CASSLDGHQETQYF.

The J gene is TRBJ1-1, the V gene TRBV5-6, with 8 nucleotides matching TRBD1. The germline V gene encodes CDR1 SGHDT and CDR2 YYEEEE. Trimming took 4 bases from V and 4 from J; bases not matched to a gene: 12. This CDR3 has 16 residues. CDR3 bases: TGTGCCAGCAGCCTACCGCTAGGACAGGGTACCACTGAAGCTTTCTTT. It translates to CASSLPLGQGTTEAFF. Filled out from reference TRBV5-6 and TRBJ1-1, the complete variable domain reads DAGVTQSPTHLIKTRGQQVTLRCSPKSGHDTVSWYQQALGQGPQFIFQYYEEEERQRGNFPDRFSGHQFPNYSSELNVNALLLGDSALYLCASSLPLGQGTTEAFFGQGTRLTVV.

The chain employs TRBV10-1 and TRBJ2-2; 8 bases line up with TRBD2. In germline, CDR1 is WNHNN, CDR2 SYGVQD (reference sequence). The CDR3 is 18 residues long. The J segment lost 0 bases and the V segment lost 10 bases, leaving 16 bases of the junction unmatched. The CDR3 nucleotides are TGCGCCAATTTGAATCCGGGGGCTAGCGGGCCGAACACCGGGGAGCTGTTTTTT. Translation: CANLNPGASGPNTGELFF.

V is TRBV10-2 and J is TRBJ2-5; 7 bases map to TRBD2. The CDR3 length is 14 residues. Germline CDR1 WSHSY, CDR2 SAAADI. The junction had 5 bases not matched to a gene; V was cut back by 6 bases and J by 1 base. This chain's CDR3 is CASSSRLAQETQYF. The DNA for the CDR3 is TGCGCCAGCAGCTCAAGACTAGCCCAAGAGACCCAGTACTTC.

The chain combines TRBV5-1 with TRBJ2-2; 8 nucleotides match TRBD1. The V and J ends lost 4 bases and 4 bases, in that order; junction bases with no gene match: 6. The CDR3 is 15 residues long. Germline lookup yields CDR1 SGHRS and CDR2 YFSETQ. The CDR3 nucleotides are TGCGCCAGCAGCCCGACAGGGGCGGGCACCGGGGAGCTGTTTTTT. Translated, it gives CASSPTGAGTGELFF.

The rearrangement joins TRBV28 to TRBJ1-5, with 9 bases matching TRBD1. This CDR3 region has 16 residues. Germline V gives CDR1 MDHEN, CDR2 SYDVKM. With V trimmed by 6 bases and J by 3 bases, 9 bases remained unmatched. The CDR3 region has the DNA TGTGCCAGCAGCGGGACAGGGTCCCGGTACAATCAGCCCCAGCATTTT. Translated, it gives CASSGTGSRYNQPQHF.

The chain has TRBV28 and TRBJ2-2; D gene ambiguous. This CDR3 region has 17 residues. Deletions cut 2 bases from V and 5 bases from J, with 18 bases between. Germline V gene lookup returns CDR1 MDHEN and CDR2 SYDVKM. Here the CDR3 reads CASSLKSSVLRTGELFF. CDR3 in DNA: TGTGCCAGCAGTTTAAAGTCAAGTGTATTGAGGACCGGGGAGCTGTTTTTT.